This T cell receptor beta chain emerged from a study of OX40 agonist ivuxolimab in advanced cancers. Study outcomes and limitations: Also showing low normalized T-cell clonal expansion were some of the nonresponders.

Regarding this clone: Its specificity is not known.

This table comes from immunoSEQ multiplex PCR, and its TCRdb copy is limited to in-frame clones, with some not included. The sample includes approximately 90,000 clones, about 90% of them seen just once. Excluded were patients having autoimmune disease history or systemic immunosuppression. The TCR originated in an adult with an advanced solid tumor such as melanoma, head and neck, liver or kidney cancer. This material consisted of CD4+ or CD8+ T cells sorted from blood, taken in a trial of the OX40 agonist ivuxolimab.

The DNA of the CDR3 is TGTGCCAGCAGCAATTCGGGGGTTGGTACCAATCAGCCCCAGCATTTT. Encoded protein: CASSNSGVGTNQPQHF. The chain is built from TRBV7-8 and TRBJ1-5, with a weak D call TRBD1 (5 bases). Germline V gives CDR1 SGHVS, CDR2 FQNEAQ. The CDR3 length is 16 residues. V was clipped by 5 bases and J by 3 bases, with 17 bases between them.